These 30 T cell receptor beta chains share one sample of origin, sequenced in a study of neoadjuvant anti-PD-1 for oral cavity cancer. Time point denoted: after neoadjuvant nivolumab, at surgical resection. The assay was immunoSEQ multiplex PCR, and TCRdb's table has in-frame clones only and misses some. The sample has around 70,000 clones; approximately 81% are singletons. Sample: PBMCs, taken after nivolumab (anti-PD-1) treatment. Source of these receptors: a person aged 40 to 85 with oral cavity squamous cell carcinoma.

CDR3 sequence: CASSRTSGRYEQYF. CDR3 sequence (DNA): TGTGCCAGCAGCCGGACTAGCGGGAGGTACGAGCAGTACTTC. The chain is built from TRBV7-2 and TRBJ2-7, with TRBD2 matching 14 bases. Trimming at V came to 5 bases and at J to 4 bases, leaving 1 base not matched to a gene. Germline lookup yields CDR1 SGHTA and CDR2 FQGNSA. The CDR3 consists of 14 residues.

The CDR3 sequence: CASSSGKWRETDTQYF. The CDR3 DNA is TGCGCCAGCAGCTCCGGGAAGTGGCGGGAGACAGATACGCAGTATTTT. The rearrangement links TRBV5-1 to TRBJ2-3; 7 bases match TRBD2. This CDR3 is built from 16 residues. The trim removed 3 bases at V and 3 bases at J, leaving 10 bases unmatched. Germline assignment: CDR1 SGHRS and CDR2 YFSETQ.

The chain recombines TRBV27 with TRBJ2-3; possibly TRBD2 for D (7 bases). Looked up from germline, CDR1 is MNHEY and CDR2 is SMNVEV (reference sequence). V shed 8 bases and J shed 5 bases, with 11 bases lying between them. The CDR3 runs to 12 residues. CDR3 DNA: TGTGCCAGCGGGAGGGGGAGAGATACGCAGTATTTT. It yields the protein CASGRGRDTQYF.

The chain joins TRBV19 to TRBJ2-1; D gene uncertain. The V end lost 8 bases, the J end lost 3 bases, and 8 bases lay between the germline ends. CDR1 is LNHDA and CDR2 is SQIVND in the germline V gene (reference sequence). The CDR3 covers 12 residues. The CDR3 coding sequence is TGTGCCAGTGAGAATCGCTACAATGAGCAGTTCTTC. Translating it yields CASENRYNEQFF.

The chain employs TRBV7-6 and TRBJ1-3; D gene ambiguous. V was pared by 2 bases and J by 2 bases, with 10 bases between. From germline, CDR1 is SGHVS and CDR2 FNYEAQ. This CDR3 spans 15 amino acids. Here the CDR3 DNA reads TGTGCCAGCAGCTTAATGAGAGGAACTGGAAACACCATATATTTT. It specifies CASSLMRGTGNTIYF. Based on the CDR3 plus reference TRBV7-6 and TRBJ1-3, the full variable domain is GAGVSQSPRYKVTKRGQDVALRCDPISGHVSLYWYRQALGQGPEFLTYFNYEAQQDKSGLPNDRFSAERPEGSISTLTIQRTEQRDSAMYRCASSLMRGTGNTIYFGEGSWLTVV.

By proportion, this clone is medium-sized. The chain links TRBV2 to TRBJ1-3, with D hard to call. The V gene lost 6 bases and the J gene lost 0 bases, with 6 bases spanning the gap. There are 13 residues in the CDR3. Germline-derived CDR1 and CDR2 are SNHLY and FYNNEI. CDR3 residues: CASSYISGNTIYF. CDR3 bases: TGTGCCAGCAGCTACATCTCTGGAAACACCATATATTTT.

In nucleotides, the CDR3 is TGTGCCAGTAGTATACGGACAGGGCGGACCGGGGAGCTGTTTTTT. Amino acids: CASSIRTGRTGELFF. The rearrangement uses TRBV19 and TRBJ2-2, with 8 nucleotides matching TRBD1. Germline V gene lookup returns CDR1 LNHDA and CDR2 SQIVND (reference sequence). The trim removed 2 bases at V and 5 bases at J, leaving 4 bases unmatched. The CDR3 runs 15 residues.

V usage is TRBV27 and J usage is TRBJ2-5, with D perhaps matching TRBD2 (5 bases). There are 13 residues in the CDR3. Trimming took 6 bases from V and 5 from J, leaving 13 bases between them. The germline V gene encodes CDR1 MNHEY and CDR2 SMNVEV (reference sequence). The CDR3 here is CASRQRGLETQYF. CDR3 DNA: TGTGCCAGCAGGCAACGAGGACTGGAGACCCAGTACTTC.

As for this clone: The junction shows a germline mismatch at one end, possibly a read error. The sample carries other DNA sequences with the same CDR3. This chain joins TRBV6-6 and TRBJ2-6; tentative D call: TRBD2 (6 bases). Germline lookup yields CDR1 MNHNY and CDR2 SVGAGI (reference sequence). The CDR3 sequence is 13 residues long. The CDR3 DNA reads TGTGCCAGCAAGCCCGGAGGGGCTAACGTCCTGACTTTC. Amino acid sequence: CASKPGGANVLTF.

The genes are TRBV10-3 and TRBJ2-7; the D gene is possibly TRBD2 (6 bases). Looked up from germline, CDR1 is ENHRY and CDR2 is SYGVKD. The V and J ends lost 3 bases and 0 bases respectively, with 6 bases between them. The CDR3 is made up of 13 amino acids. The chain's CDR3 is CAISDGSSYEQYF. CDR3 DNA: TGTGCCATCAGTGACGGGAGCTCCTACGAGCAGTACTTC.

The rearrangement links TRBV6-1 to TRBJ2-1; tentative D call: TRBD1 (6 bases). Trimming left V 7 bases short and J 5 bases short, with 15 bases between. CDR1 is MNHNS, CDR2 SASEGT, per germline. This CDR3 comprises 14 residues. This CDR3 reads CASIRRTDNNEQFF. DNA for the CDR3: TGTGCCAGCATTAGGCGGACAGATAACAATGAGCAGTTCTTC.

V is TRBV7-2 and J is TRBJ1-1; TRBD1 matches 8 bases. The germline V gene has CDR1 SGHTA and CDR2 FQGNSA. V lost 6 bases and J lost 3; bases outside the gene matches: 9. The CDR3 extends over 15 amino acids. The DNA for the CDR3 is TGTGCCAGCAGACCTTGGACAGGGTCGGACACTGAAGCTTTCTTT. Its translation is CASRPWTGSDTEAFF.

A few counts support this clone. J is TRBJ1-3 and V is TRBV7-2; 7 nucleotides agree with TRBD1. Germline V CDR1 and CDR2: SGHTA, FQGNSA. Trimming at V came to 4 bases and at J to 2 bases, leaving 2 bases not matched to a gene. The CDR3 has 14 residues. The CDR3 spells CASSSGTAGNTIYF. The CDR3 DNA follows: TGTGCCAGCAGCTCCGGGACAGCTGGAAACACCATATATTTT.

V and J are TRBV7-9 and TRBJ1-2, with D possibly being TRBD1 (6 bases). V gave up 0 bases and J gave up 11 bases, with 10 bases separating them. Per germline, CDR1 SEHNR and CDR2 FQNEAQ (reference sequence). This CDR3 is built from 12 residues. For the CDR3, the DNA is TGTGCCAGCAGCTTAGCGGAAGGGACATACACCTTC. Its protein product is CASSLAEGTYTF.

This clone has just one count. The V and J genes are TRBV5-1 and TRBJ2-1, with unresolved D. Germline loops: CDR1 SGHRS, CDR2 YFSETQ. The CDR3 extends over 15 amino acids. V lost 1 base and J lost 4, with 12 bases in between. DNA of the CDR3: TGCGCCAGCAGCTTGACCGGAGACGGGTACAATGAGCAGTTCTTC. Protein: CASSLTGDGYNEQFF.

This clone was observed a single time. The rearrangement joins TRBV6-5 to TRBJ1-5; D perhaps matches TRBD1 (5 bases). The ends were cut back, 10 bases at V and 1 base at J, with 14 bases in the middle. Germline lookup yields CDR1 MNHEY and CDR2 SVGAGI. The CDR3 contains 14 residues. The DNA for the CDR3 is TGTGCCACCCGGGCGGGGCACAGCAATCAGCCCCAGCATTTT. The encoded protein is CATRAGHSNQPQHF.

The count of this clone is one. The gene calls are TRBV5-1 and TRBJ2-3, with 8 bases matching TRBD2. J lost 2 bases, V lost 2 bases, and 7 bases had no gene match. The germline CDR1 and CDR2 sequences are SGHRS and YFSETQ. The CDR3 contains 16 residues. In nucleotides, the CDR3 is TGCGCCAGCAGCTTCGGCCCTAGCGGGTCCACAGATACGCAGTATTTT. It is translated as CASSFGPSGSTDTQYF. Full variable domain (remainder filled in from reference TRBV5-1 and TRBJ2-3): KAGVTQTPRYLIKTRGQQVTLSCSPISGHRSVSWYQQTPGQGLQFLFEYFSETQRNKGNFPGRFSGRQFSNSRSEMNVSTLELGDSALYLCASSFGPSGSTDTQYFGPGTRLTVL.

This clone was observed a handful of times. The rearrangement uses TRBV6-6 and TRBJ2-7, with 7 bases identical to TRBD2. The CDR3 has 13 residues. Per germline, CDR1 MNHNY and CDR2 SVGAGI (reference sequence). With 2 bases clipped from V and 7 bases from J, the junction kept 5 bases outside the gene matches. CDR3 coding DNA: TGTGCCAGCAGTTACGGAAGGGAGGGAGAGCAGTACTTC. Protein product: CASSYGREGEQYF.

In DNA form, the CDR3 reads TGTGCCAGCTCACCAAGGACTAGCGGGAGTGTCTCTGGGGCCAACGTCCTGACTTTC. This codes for CASSPRTSGSVSGANVLTF. J is TRBJ2-6 and V is TRBV18; 13 bases align to TRBD2. This CDR3 comprises 19 residues. Germline loops: CDR1 KGHSH, CDR2 LQKENI. The V gene end was trimmed by 2 bases and the J gene end by 0 bases; junction bases not matched to a gene: 4. The full variable domain, in which reference TRBV18 and TRBJ2-6 provide the parts outside the CDR3, is NAGVMQNPRHLVRRRGQEARLRCSPMKGHSHVYWYRQLPEEGLKFMVYLQKENIIDESGMPKERFSAEFPKEGPSILRIQQVVRGDSAAYFCASSPRTSGSVSGANVLTFGAGSRLTVL.

The J gene is TRBJ2-1, the V gene TRBV19; D is possibly TRBD1 or TRBD2 (5 bases each). The CDR3 length is 15 residues. Germline CDR1 is LNHDA and CDR2 is SQIVND (reference sequence). Trimming cost V 4 bases and J 6 bases, with 16 bases left between them. CDR3 DNA: TGTGCCAGTAGTACTACTCGGGACCCACCCAATGAGCAGTTCTTC. It encodes CASSTTRDPPNEQFF. The whole variable domain, filled in from reference TRBV19 and TRBJ2-1, reads DGGITQSPKYLFRKEGQNVTLSCEQNLNHDAMYWYRQDPGQGLRLIYYSQIVNDFQKGDIAEGYSVSREKKESFPLTVTSAQKNPTAFYLCASSTTRDPPNEQFFGPGTRLTVL.

The chain recombines TRBV11-2 with TRBJ2-7, with unresolved D. Germline CDR1 is SGHAT and CDR2 is FQNNGV. V was clipped by 1 base and J by 6 bases, with 7 bases between them. The CDR3 spans 12 residues. The CDR3 coding sequence is TGTGCCAGCAGCTTAGGTGGTCTCGAGCAGTACTTC. Its protein is CASSLGGLEQYF.

CDR3 in DNA: TGTGCCAGCAGCCTTGGGGTAACGCAGTATTTT. This gives the protein CASSLGVTQYF. The chain couples TRBV7-8 to TRBJ2-3; D call uncertain. The germline V and J ends were trimmed by 5 bases and 9 bases, with 9 bases remaining between them. Germline loops: CDR1 SGHVS, CDR2 FQNEAQ. The CDR3 is 11 amino acids.

V gene TRBV28 combines with J gene TRBJ2-2, with D uncertain. V lost 7 bases, J lost 6 bases, and 18 bases lay in between. This CDR3 region has 15 residues. Germline V gene lookup returns CDR1 MDHEN and CDR2 SYDVKM. Here the CDR3 DNA reads TGTGCCAGCACCGATAGGGTCCCAGTCCCCGGGGAGCTGTTTTTT. The encoded protein is CASTDRVPVPGELFF.

The chain is built from TRBV14 and TRBJ2-4, with 11 bases fitting TRBD2. The CDR3 contains 17 residues. Germline V gene lookup returns CDR1 SGHDN and CDR2 FVKESK. V was clipped by 2 bases and J by 0 bases; unmatched bases: 3. The CDR3 DNA sequence: TGTGCCAGCAGCCAAATAGGGACTAGCGGAGCCAAAAACATTCAGTACTTC. Protein: CASSQIGTSGAKNIQYF.

A remark on this clone: The junction departs from the called germline gene at one end, perhaps through a read error. The rearrangement uses TRBV30 and TRBJ1-1; TRBD1 might be the D (5 bases). Per germline, CDR1 GTSNPN and CDR2 SVGIG (reference sequence). CDR3 length equals 13 residues. The CDR3 DNA reads as TGTACCTGGAGCCCAGGGACGAACACTGAAGCTTTCTTT. Translated, it gives CTWSPGTNTEAFF. The whole variable domain, remainder taken from reference TRBV30 and TRBJ1-1, is SQTIHQWPATLVQPVGSPLSLECTVEGTSNPNLYWYRQAAGRGLQLLFYSVGIGQISSEVPQNLSASRPQDRQFILSSKKLLLSDSGFYLCTWSPGTNTEAFFGQGTRLTVV.

This rearrangement joins TRBV30 to TRBJ1-4; no clear D gene. Per germline, CDR1 GTSNPN and CDR2 SVGIG (reference sequence). Trimming cost V 0 bases and J 6 bases, with 5 bases left between them. This CDR3 contains 12 residues. DNA for the CDR3: TGTGCCTGGAGTGTATTGTATGAAAAACTGTTTTTT. Translating it yields CAWSVLYEKLFF.

The chain is built from TRBV6-1 and TRBJ1-5, with 10 bases fitting TRBD1. This CDR3 region has 13 residues. The germline V gene has CDR1 MNHNS and CDR2 SASEGT. V trimming: 6 bases; J trimming: 10 bases; junction bases outside the gene matches: 6. CDR3 sequence reads: CASSRDRGSPQHF. DNA for the CDR3: TGTGCCAGCAGCCGGGACAGGGGATCCCCCCAGCATTTT.

The chain employs TRBV10-3 and TRBJ1-3, with 7 nucleotides matching TRBD1. Germline V gene sequence: CDR1 ENHRY, CDR2 SYGVKD. V was pared by 5 bases and J by 4 bases, with 5 bases of the junction left unmatched. The CDR3 loop spans 14 amino acids. The CDR3 nucleotides read TGTGCCATCAGTTTACAGGGGTCGGGAAACACCATATATTTT. Residues: CAISLQGSGNTIYF.

The chain couples TRBV5-1 to TRBJ2-3; D assignment may be TRBD1 or TRBD2 (5 bases each). CDR3 length: 15 residues. Per germline, CDR1 SGHRS and CDR2 YFSETQ. The germline V and J ends were trimmed by 0 bases and 4 bases, with 12 bases remaining between them. CDR3 nucleotides: TGCGCCAGCAGCTTGGGGGGGAACTTCGCAGATACGCAGTATTTT. It is translated as CASSLGGNFADTQYF. The full variable domain, completed using reference TRBV5-1 and TRBJ2-3, is KAGVTQTPRYLIKTRGQQVTLSCSPISGHRSVSWYQQTPGQGLQFLFEYFSETQRNKGNFPGRFSGRQFSNSRSEMNVSTLELGDSALYLCASSLGGNFADTQYFGPGTRLTVL.

The gene calls are TRBV2 and TRBJ2-2; TRBD2 matches 12 bases. Germline-derived CDR1 and CDR2 are SNHLY and FYNNEI. V shed 7 bases, J shed 1 base, and the junction held 1 base outside the gene matches. The length of the CDR3 is 15 residues. The CDR3 DNA is TGTGCCAGCATGGGACTAGCGGGGAACACCGGGGAGCTGTTTTTT. Translation: CASMGLAGNTGELFF.